These T cell receptor beta chains were read from a single sample in a study of cytomegalovirus exposure and HLA in healthy donors. This table comes from immunoSEQ multiplex PCR, and its TCRdb copy is limited to in-frame clones, with some not included. The table lists 150,000 to 180,000 clones, 65% to 85% of them singletons, with 2.8% in the top ten. Sequencing used PBMCs. All receptors derive from a man aged 18 to 30 in good health and CMV-seronegative. CDR3s include the opening cysteine and the closing phenylalanine or tryptophan.

J	V	CDR3
TRBJ1-5	TRBV19	CASSIGAGRGNQPQHF
TRBJ2-5	TRBV4-1	CASSQEWLGLQTQYF
TRBJ2-7	TRBV2	CASSESGHYEQYF
TRBJ2-5	TRBV2	CASSTGQGQETQYF
TRBJ2-1	TRBV19	CASSLHPGQGVNNEQFF
TRBJ2-2	TRBV27	CASSLETVTGELFF
TRBJ2-3	TRBV7-2	CASSFGRWDTQYF
TRBJ2-1	TRBV5-6	CASSLVGQARYEQFF
TRBJ2-2	TRBV23-1	CASSRDRGRGGELFF
TRBJ1-6	TRBV19	CASSATGIRSSYNSPLHF
TRBJ2-7	TRBV7-6	CASSAAGSEQYF
TRBJ2-5	TRBV15	CATSRDTEEETQYF
TRBJ2-2	TRBV4-2	CASSRGSGGGYTGELFF
TRBJ2-1	TRBV7-2	CASSPTGGGAYNEQFF
TRBJ2-4	TRBV9	CASSVEVAGGPWAKNIQYF
TRBJ2-1	TRBV10-2	CASTGQSKRAYNEQFF
TRBJ2-5	TRBV6-6	CASSYTGTGIGETQYF
TRBJ2-1	TRBV6-5	CASSFRGGNEQFF
TRBJ1-2	TRBV15	CATSSGRNYGYTF
TRBJ2-7	TRBV18	CASSPMKGQGLSYEQYF
TRBJ1-1	TRBV7-6	CASSKEDRGTEAFF
TRBJ1-1	TRBV20-1	CTPGGVGSFF
TRBJ2-1	TRBV15	CATSRTTDSHYNEQFF
TRBJ1-1	TRBV5-4	CASSLRTGPSTEAFF
TRBJ2-2	TRBV10-3	CAIYRDRPTGELFF
TRBJ1-3	TRBV10-2	CASSAADRGNTIYF
TRBJ2-3	TRBV14	CASSPPGLPGDTQYF
TRBJ1-6	TRBV7-6	CASSFGTGLNNSPLHF
TRBJ1-2	TRBV7-6	CASSLNSERGYTF
TRBJ1-5	TRBV6-5	CASSLQGGSNQPQHF
TRBJ2-6	TRBV7-9	CASSLTYDISGANVLTF
TRBJ2-7	TRBV19	CASSISRGTYEQYF
TRBJ1-2	TRBV5-1	CASSLGGGGGYGYTF
TRBJ2-3	TRBV4-3	CASSQGGGTDTQYF
TRBJ1-3	TRBV28	CASSSQGSGNTIYF
TRBJ1-5	TRBV9	CASSVARAQGMKGNQPQHF
TRBJ1-2	TRBV19	CASSIDTGGGYGYTF
TRBJ1-6	TRBV6-1	CASGGRTVNSPLHF
TRBJ2-3	TRBV5-1	CASSLAVGSGAGAYTQYF
TRBJ2-3	TRBV7-2	CASSRLAGDQDTQYF
TRBJ1-2	TRBV6-1	CASSGRTPYIFNYGYTF
TRBJ1-2	TRBV4-1	CASSREENDYGYTF
TRBJ1-1	TRBV6-1	CASSPTAGRNTEAFF
TRBJ1-2	TRBV5-4	CASSLAGGGYGYTF
TRBJ2-5	TRBV11-1	CASSLGQGVETQYF
TRBJ1-6	TRBV9	CASSAGQTNSPLHF
TRBJ2-5	TRBV5-1	CASSWSGTSEETQYF
TRBJ2-7	TRBV14	CASSQDRRAGGAYEQYF
TRBJ2-2	TRBV5-6	CASSFLDRGPVGELFF
TRBJ1-2	TRBV10-3	CAISEGGTDYYGYTF
TRBJ1-6	TRBV7-2	CASSPHRGKNSPLHF
TRBJ1-6	TRBV7-9	CASSPPGQAYSPLHF
TRBJ2-7	TRBV11-3	CASSLGPGDSSYEQYF
TRBJ2-5	TRBV11-3	CASSFILGHEETQYF
TRBJ1-1	TRBV28	CASSLYEGSTRGAFF